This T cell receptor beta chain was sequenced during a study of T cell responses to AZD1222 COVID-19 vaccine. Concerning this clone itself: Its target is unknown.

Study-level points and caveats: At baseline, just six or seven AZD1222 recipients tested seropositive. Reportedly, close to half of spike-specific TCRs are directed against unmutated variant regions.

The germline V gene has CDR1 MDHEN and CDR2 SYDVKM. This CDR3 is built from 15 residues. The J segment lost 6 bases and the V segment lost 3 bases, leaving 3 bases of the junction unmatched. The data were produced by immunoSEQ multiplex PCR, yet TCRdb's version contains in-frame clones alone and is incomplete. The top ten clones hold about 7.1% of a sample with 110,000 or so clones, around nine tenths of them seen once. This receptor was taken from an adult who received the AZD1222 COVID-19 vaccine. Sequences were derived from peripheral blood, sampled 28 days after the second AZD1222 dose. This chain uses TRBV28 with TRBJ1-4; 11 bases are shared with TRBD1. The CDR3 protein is CASSFLGQGDEKLFF. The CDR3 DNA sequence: TGTGCCAGCAGTTTTTTGGGACAGGGGGATGAAAAACTGTTTTTT.